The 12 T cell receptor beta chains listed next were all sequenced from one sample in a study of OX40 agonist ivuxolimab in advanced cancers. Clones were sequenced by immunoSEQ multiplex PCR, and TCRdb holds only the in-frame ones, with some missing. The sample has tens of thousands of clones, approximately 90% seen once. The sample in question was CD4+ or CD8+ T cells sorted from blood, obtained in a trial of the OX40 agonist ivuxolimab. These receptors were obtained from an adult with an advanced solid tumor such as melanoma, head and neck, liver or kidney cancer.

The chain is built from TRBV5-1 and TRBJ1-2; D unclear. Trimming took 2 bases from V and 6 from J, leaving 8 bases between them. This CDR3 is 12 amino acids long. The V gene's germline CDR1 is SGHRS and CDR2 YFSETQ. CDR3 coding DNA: TGCGCCAGCAGCTTTTCCACAGATGGCTACACCTTC. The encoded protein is CASSFSTDGYTF.

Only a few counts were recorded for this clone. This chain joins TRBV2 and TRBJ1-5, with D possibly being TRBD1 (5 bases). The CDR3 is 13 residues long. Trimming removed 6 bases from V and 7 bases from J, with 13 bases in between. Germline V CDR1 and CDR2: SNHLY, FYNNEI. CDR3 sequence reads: CASSGEGYQPQHF. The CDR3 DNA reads TGTGCCAGCAGCGGGGAGGGGTACCAGCCCCAGCATTTT.

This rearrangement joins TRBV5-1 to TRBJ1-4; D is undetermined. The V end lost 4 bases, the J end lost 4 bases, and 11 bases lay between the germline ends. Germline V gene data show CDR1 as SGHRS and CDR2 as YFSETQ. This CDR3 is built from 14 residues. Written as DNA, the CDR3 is TGCGCCAGCAGCCCGGGAAGAAGTAATGAAAAACTGTTTTTT. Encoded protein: CASSPGRSNEKLFF.

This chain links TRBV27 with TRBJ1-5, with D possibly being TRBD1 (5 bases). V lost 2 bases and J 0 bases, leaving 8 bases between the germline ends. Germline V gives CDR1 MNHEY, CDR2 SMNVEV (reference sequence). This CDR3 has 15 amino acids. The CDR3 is CASSLRGISNQPQHF. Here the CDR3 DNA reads TGTGCCAGCAGTTTAAGGGGCATTAGCAATCAGCCCCAGCATTTT.

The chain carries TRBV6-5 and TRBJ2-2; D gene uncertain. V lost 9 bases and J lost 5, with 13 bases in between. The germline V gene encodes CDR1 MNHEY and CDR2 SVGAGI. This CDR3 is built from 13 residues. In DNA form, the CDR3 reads TGTGCCAGTACCGGATCCAAGACCGGGGAGCTGTTTTTT. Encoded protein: CASTGSKTGELFF.

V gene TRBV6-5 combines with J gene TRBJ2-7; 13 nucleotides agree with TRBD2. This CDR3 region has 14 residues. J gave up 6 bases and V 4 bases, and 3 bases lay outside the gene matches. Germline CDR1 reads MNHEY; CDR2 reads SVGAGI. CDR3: CASSWTSGSIEQYF. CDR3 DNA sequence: TGTGCCAGCAGTTGGACTAGCGGGAGCATCGAGCAGTACTTC.

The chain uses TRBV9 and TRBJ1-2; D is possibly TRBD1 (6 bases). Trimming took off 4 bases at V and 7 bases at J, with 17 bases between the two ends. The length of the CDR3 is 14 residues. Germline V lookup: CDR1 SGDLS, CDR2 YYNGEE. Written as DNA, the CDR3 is TGTGCCAGCAGCTCATCTCCGGGGGCAGGTGGCTACACCTTC. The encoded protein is CASSSSPGAGGYTF.

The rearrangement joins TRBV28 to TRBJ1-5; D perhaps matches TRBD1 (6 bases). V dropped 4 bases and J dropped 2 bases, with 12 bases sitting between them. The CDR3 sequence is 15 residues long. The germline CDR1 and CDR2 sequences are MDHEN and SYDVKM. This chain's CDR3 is CASSSRQVGNQPQHF. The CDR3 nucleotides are TGTGCCAGCAGTTCTAGACAGGTAGGCAATCAGCCCCAGCATTTT.

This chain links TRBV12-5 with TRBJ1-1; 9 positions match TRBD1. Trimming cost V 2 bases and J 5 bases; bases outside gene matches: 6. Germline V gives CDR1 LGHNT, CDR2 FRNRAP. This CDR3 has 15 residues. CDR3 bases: TGTGCTAGTGGTTTGAGTGGGACAGGGAGGACTGAAGCTTTCTTT. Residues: CASGLSGTGRTEAFF.

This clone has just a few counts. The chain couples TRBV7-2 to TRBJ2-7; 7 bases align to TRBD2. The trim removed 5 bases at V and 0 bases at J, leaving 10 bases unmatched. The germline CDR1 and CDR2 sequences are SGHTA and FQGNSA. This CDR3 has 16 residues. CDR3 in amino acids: CASSPQSGTSSYEQYF. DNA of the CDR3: TGTGCCAGCAGCCCCCAGAGCGGGACGAGCTCCTACGAGCAGTACTTC.

The CDR3 loop reads CASSLRQGATAGEQFF. The CDR3 coding sequence is TGTGCCAGCAGCTTAAGGCAGGGGGCAACGGCGGGTGAGCAGTTCTTC. The rearrangement joins TRBV11-3 to TRBJ2-1, with 8 bases identical to TRBD1. The junction had 12 bases not matched to a gene; V was cut back by 2 bases and J by 9 bases. From germline, CDR1 is SGHNT and CDR2 YENEEA. The CDR3 consists of 16 residues.

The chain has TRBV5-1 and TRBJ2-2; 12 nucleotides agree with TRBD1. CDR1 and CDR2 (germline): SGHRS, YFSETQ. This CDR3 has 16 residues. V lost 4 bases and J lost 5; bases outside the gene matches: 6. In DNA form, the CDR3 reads TGCGCCAGCAGCCCGGGACAGGGGGCAGGTACCGGGGAGCTGTTTTTT. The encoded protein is CASSPGQGAGTGELFF. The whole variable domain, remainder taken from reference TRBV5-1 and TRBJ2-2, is KAGVTQTPRYLIKTRGQQVTLSCSPISGHRSVSWYQQTPGQGLQFLFEYFSETQRNKGNFPGRFSGRQFSNSRSEMNVSTLELGDSALYLCASSPGQGAGTGELFFGEGSRLTVL.